Following are 15 T cell receptor beta chains from one sample sequenced in a study of T-cell memory formation after mild COVID-19. TCRdb fed the 5' RACE reads into MiXCR, producing one record per CDR3 protein. This table holds about 140,000 distinct CDR3 sequences, over 15% found once. The material sequenced was PBMCs or a T cell subset sorted from them (not recorded which). The receptors stem from an adult woman who had mild COVID-19 (a few samples of this study predate the infection). Cell type and time point are not known.

The rearrangement uses TRBV7-3 and TRBJ2-5; D might be TRBD1 or TRBD2, each matching 5 bases. The CDR3 is 14 residues long. From germline, CDR1 is SGHTA and CDR2 FQGTGA. Between the trimmed V and J ends, which lost 5 bases and 5 bases, there was a span of 15 bases. Here the CDR3 DNA reads TGTGCCAGCAGCCCTGGTCCGGGGCGTGAGACCCAGTACTTC. Amino acid sequence: CASSPGPGRETQYF.

This clonotype was seen more than once but under ten times. The chain carries TRBV14 and TRBJ1-1, with D uncertain. Trimming removed 4 bases at V and 3 bases at J, with 12 bases between. This CDR3 comprises 14 residues. Germline assignment: CDR1 SGHDN and CDR2 FVKESK. The CDR3 sequence: CASSPLTRDTEAFF. The CDR3 bases are TGTGCCAGCAGCCCACTTACGCGGGACACTGAAGCTTTCTTT.

This chain links TRBV19 with TRBJ2-2; 7 nucleotides agree with TRBD1. The CDR3 contains 15 residues. V lost 6 bases, J lost 0 bases, and 4 bases stayed unmatched. Germline V gives CDR1 LNHDA, CDR2 SQIVND (reference sequence). The CDR3 coding sequence is TGTGCCAGTAGAAAACAGGGGACGAACACCGGGGAGCTGTTTTTT. Its translation is CASRKQGTNTGELFF. Based on the CDR3 plus reference TRBV19 and TRBJ2-2, the full variable domain is DGGITQSPKYLFRKEGQNVTLSCEQNLNHDAMYWYRQDPGQGLRLIYYSQIVNDFQKGDIAEGYSVSREKKESFPLTVTSAQKNPTAFYLCASRKQGTNTGELFFGEGSRLTVL.

A few counts support this clonotype. The genes are TRBV29-1 and TRBJ1-1; no clear D gene. The CDR3 sequence is 10 residues long. V was clipped by 4 bases and J by 4 bases, with 4 bases between them. The germline gives CDR1 SQVTM, CDR2 ANQGSEA. The DNA for the CDR3 is TGCAGCGTTGGTGCCACTGAAGCTTTCTTT. As protein: CSVGATEAFF.

This chain links TRBV6-2 or TRBV6-3 with TRBJ1-1; no clear D. The V end was cut by 0 bases, the J end by 7 bases, with 3 bases between. Germline CDR1 MNHEY, CDR2 SVGEGT. The CDR3 is made up of 11 amino acids. CDR3 coding DNA: TGTGCCAGCAGTTACTCGGATGAAGCTTTCTTT. Its translation: CASSYSDEAFF.

This clonotype was recorded a few times. The V gene is TRBV20-1, the J gene TRBJ1-1; D ambiguous. Germline CDR1 and CDR2: DFQATT and SNEGSKA (reference sequence). Trimming pared 3 bases from V and 4 bases from J, leaving 21 bases between. There are 16 residues in the CDR3. CDR3 loop: CSASKGLEVGRTEAFF. CDR3 bases: TGCAGTGCTAGCAAGGGCTTGGAGGTGGGTCGCACTGAAGCTTTCTTT.

CDR3 protein: CAIRGQDRGYEQYF. CDR3 DNA: TGTGCCATCAGGGGGCAGGACAGGGGTTACGAGCAGTACTTC. The J gene is TRBJ2-7, the V gene TRBV10-3; 9 nucleotides align to TRBD1. The CDR3 loop spans 14 amino acids. The ends lost 6 bases at V and 4 bases at J; junction bases unmatched: 7. CDR1 and CDR2 (germline): ENHRY, SYGVKD.

V and J are TRBV18 and TRBJ2-7; D gene uncertain. The CDR3 totals 15 residues. Germline-derived CDR1 and CDR2 are KGHSH and LQKENI. With 4 bases removed from V and 0 bases from J, the gap between germline ends came to 13 bases. CDR3 residues: CASSRYGSSSYEQYF. The DNA for the CDR3 is TGTGCCAGCTCACGATACGGGTCGAGCTCCTACGAGCAGTACTTC.

This clonotype has more than one count but fewer than ten. This chain links TRBV7-9 with TRBJ1-1, with TRBD1 matching 9 bases. The CDR3 spans 16 residues. The V and J ends lost 2 bases and 0 bases, in that order; junction bases with no gene match: 4. CDR1 and CDR2 from the germline V gene are SEHNR and FQNEAQ (reference sequence). The CDR3: CASSLTGGTLNTEAFF. CDR3 DNA: TGTGCCAGCAGCTTAACAGGGGGCACCCTGAACACTGAAGCTTTCTTT.

This clonotype was found a few times. This chain links TRBV5-5 with TRBJ1-5, with a tentative D call TRBD1 (6 bases). CDR3 length: 16 amino acids. Germline values: CDR1 SGHKS, CDR2 YYEKEE (reference sequence). Trimming shortened V by 4 bases and J by 3 bases, and 17 bases separated the two germline ends. The CDR3 sequence: CASSRRGTGNNQPQHF. The CDR3 DNA reads as TGTGCCAGCAGCCGGCGGGGAACAGGGAACAATCAGCCCCAGCATTTT.

V and J are TRBV7-3 and TRBJ2-5, with D possibly matching TRBD2 (6 bases). CDR3 length equals 15 residues. Deletions cut 3 bases from V and 3 bases from J, with 14 bases between. From germline, CDR1 is SGHTA and CDR2 FQGTGA. CDR3 loop: CASSFLGGSKETQYF. CDR3 in DNA: TGTGCCAGCAGCTTCTTGGGGGGTAGTAAAGAGACCCAGTACTTC.

This clonotype was counted between two and nine times. This chain connects TRBV19 to TRBJ1-6; D is possibly TRBD1 (6 bases). The CDR3 length is 14 residues. Germline lookup yields CDR1 LNHDA and CDR2 SQIVND (reference sequence). Trimming shortened V by 1 base and J by 7 bases, and 8 bases separated the two germline ends. CDR3 region: CASSIVGQNSPLHF. CDR3 sequence (DNA): TGTGCCAGTAGTATAGTCGGACAGAATTCACCCCTCCACTTT. Full variable domain (remainder filled in from reference TRBV19 and TRBJ1-6): DGGITQSPKYLFRKEGQNVTLSCEQNLNHDAMYWYRQDPGQGLRLIYYSQIVNDFQKGDIAEGYSVSREKKESFPLTVTSAQKNPTAFYLCASSIVGQNSPLHFGNGTRLTVT.

The J gene is TRBJ1-5, the V gene TRBV4-1; D unclear. This CDR3 comprises 16 residues. Trimming stripped 4 bases from V and 7 bases from J, with 20 bases between. Germline V gene sequence: CDR1 MGHRA, CDR2 YSYEKL. The CDR3 reads CASSLLIGGQDQPQHF. The CDR3 DNA is TGCGCCAGCAGCCTCCTTATAGGAGGGCAAGACCAGCCCCAGCATTTT.

This clonotype was counted only a few times. V and J are TRBV20-1 and TRBJ1-5; TRBD1 might be the D (5 bases). Trimming removed 3 bases from V and 4 bases from J, with 13 bases in between. This CDR3 has 14 amino acids. Germline CDR1 reads DFQATT; CDR2 reads SNEGSKA (reference sequence). CDR3 DNA sequence: TGCAGTGCTAGGGGGGGAGGGCAAAATCAGCCCCAGCATTTT. Translated, it gives CSARGGGQNQPQHF.

V gene TRBV7-2 combines with J gene TRBJ2-1, with 8 bases aligning to TRBD2. This CDR3 has 16 residues. Germline CDR1 and CDR2: SGHTA and FQGNSA. V lost 0 bases and J lost 6; bases outside the gene matches: 7. CDR3 amino acids: CASSLAPSGGSNEQFF. The CDR3 DNA reads TGTGCCAGCAGCTTAGCACCCAGCGGGGGCTCCAATGAGCAGTTCTTC.